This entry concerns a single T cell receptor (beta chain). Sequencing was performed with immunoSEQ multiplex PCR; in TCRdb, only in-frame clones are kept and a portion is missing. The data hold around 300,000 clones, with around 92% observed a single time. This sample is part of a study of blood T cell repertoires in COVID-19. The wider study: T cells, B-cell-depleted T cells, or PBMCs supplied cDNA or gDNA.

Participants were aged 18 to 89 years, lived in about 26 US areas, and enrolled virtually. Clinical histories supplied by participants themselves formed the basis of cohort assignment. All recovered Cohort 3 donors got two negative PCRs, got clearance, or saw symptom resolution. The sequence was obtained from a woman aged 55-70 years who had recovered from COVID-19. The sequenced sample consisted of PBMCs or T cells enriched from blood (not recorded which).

The DNA for the CDR3 is TGCAGCGTCGCCCGGGGACACGCTAACTATGGCTACACCTTC. Translating gives CSVARGHANYGYTF. The chain uses TRBV29-1 and TRBJ1-2; a weak D match, TRBD1 (6 bases). The CDR3 is 14 residues long. CDR1 is SQVTM, CDR2 ANQGSEA, per germline. With 6 bases removed from V and 0 bases from J, the gap between germline ends came to 14 bases.